The 24 T cell receptor beta chains listed next were all sequenced from one sample in a study of T cells in Graves' hyperthyroidism and ophthalmopathy. The CDR3 regions of TCR beta were amplified from RNA transcripts. An initial round of RT-PCR targeting the TCR CDR3 relied on the HTBI primer set. TCRdb used MiXCR to reprocess the multiplex PCR reads, holding one entry per CDR3 protein. This sample has under 450,000 distinct CDR3 sequences, with about a sixth found just once. The sample was blood. The receptors here all came from a woman between 18 and 30 years old with Graves' hyperthyroidism.

This clonotype has a count of ten or more. The chain joins TRBV3-1 to TRBJ2-5; possible D gene TRBD1, 6 bases. V was shortened by 4 bases and J by 0 bases, with 15 bases between the two germline ends. The CDR3 length is 16 residues. Per the germline V gene, CDR1 is LGHDT and CDR2 is YNNKEL (reference sequence). The CDR3 sequence: CASSLLRGGNQETQYF. CDR3 nucleotides: TGTGCCAGCAGCCTCTTACGAGGGGGTAACCAAGAGACCCAGTACTTC.

The table lists this clonotype with a few counts. The chain combines TRBV6-5 with TRBJ2-5, with D hard to call. The germline CDR1 and CDR2 sequences are MNHEY and SVGAGI. V lost 3 bases to trimming and J lost 2 bases, with 10 bases between them. The CDR3 extends over 14 amino acids. The CDR3 loop is CASSYNGPQETQYF. The DNA of the CDR3 is TGTGCCAGCAGTTATAACGGTCCACAAGAGACCCAGTACTTC.

This clonotype was recorded many times. As DNA, the CDR3 is TGTGCCAGCAGCCTAGGCGATACGCAGTATTTT. Amino acid sequence: CASSLGDTQYF. The chain recombines TRBV12-3 or TRBV12-4 with TRBJ2-3; D unresolved. With 6 bases removed from V and 6 bases from J, the gap between germline ends came to 7 bases. CDR3 size: 11 residues.

The chain recombines TRBV5-1 with TRBJ2-7; maybe TRBD2 (7 bases). The CDR3 consists of 14 residues. CDR1 and CDR2 from the germline V gene are SGHRS and YFSETQ. The V gene lost 0 bases and the J gene lost 5 bases, with 12 bases spanning the gap. The CDR3 is CASSLEWEGDEQYF. In nucleotides, the CDR3 is TGCGCCAGCAGCTTGGAATGGGAGGGGGACGAGCAGTACTTC.

At least ten counts were recorded for this clonotype. Written as DNA, the CDR3 is TGTGCCAGTAGTCGGGACAGGGAGAACTATGGCTACACCTTC. Residues: CASSRDRENYGYTF. The V call is TRBV19, the J call TRBJ1-2; 9 bases match TRBD1. CDR3 length: 14 residues. The germline V gene encodes CDR1 LNHDA and CDR2 SQIVND (reference sequence). The junction had 3 bases not matched to a gene; V was cut back by 5 bases and J by 2 bases.

This clonotype was detected a few times. The J gene is TRBJ2-2, the V gene TRBV7-3; TRBD2 might be the D (7 bases). The CDR3 sequence is 17 residues long. Looked up from germline, CDR1 is SGHTA and CDR2 is FQGTGA. Trimming stripped 5 bases from V and 6 bases from J, with 22 bases between. The CDR3 coding sequence is TGTGCCAGCAGCCCATGGGGGGGGCCCGCCGGGGCCGGGGAGCTGTTTTTT. Protein: CASSPWGGPAGAGELFF.

This clonotype appeared a few times. CDR3 bases: TGCAGCGTTGAAGTGTGGACAACAGGAATTAACTATGGCTACACCTTC. Translation: CSVEVWTTGINYGYTF. The chain recombines TRBV29-1 with TRBJ1-2; D possibly corresponds to TRBD1 (5 bases). Germline values: CDR1 SQVTM, CDR2 ANQGSEA. The CDR3 spans 16 residues. Between the trimmed V and J ends, which lost 1 base and 1 base, there was a span of 16 bases.

The genes are TRBV27 and TRBJ1-1; D gene ambiguous. This CDR3 has 15 residues. The V end was cut by 5 bases, the J end by 1 base, with 14 bases between. CDR1 and CDR2 from the germline V gene are MNHEY and SMNVEV (reference sequence). CDR3 amino acids: CASSKDTETNTEAFF. CDR3 DNA: TGTGCCAGCAGTAAAGACACCGAGACGAACACTGAAGCTTTCTTT.

This clonotype was found many times. The gene calls are TRBV5-1 and TRBJ2-1, with D possibly matching TRBD2 (6 bases). The germline gives CDR1 SGHRS, CDR2 YFSETQ. V dropped 4 bases and J dropped 12 bases, with 26 bases sitting between them. This CDR3 spans 16 amino acids. The CDR3, as DNA: TGCGCCAGCAGCCTGGGTGAAGCAGGAGGGAGGCTAGGGCAGTTCTTC. Its protein is CASSLGEAGGRLGQFF.

The chain joins TRBV7-6 to TRBJ2-2; D is possibly TRBD2 (6 bases). This CDR3 has 16 residues. Germline CDR1 and CDR2: SGHVS and FNYEAQ. Trimming removed 2 bases from V and 2 bases from J, with 12 bases in between. The CDR3: CASSLRGLDNTGELFF. In DNA, the CDR3 is TGTGCCAGCAGCTTACGGGGACTTGACAACACCGGGGAGCTGTTTTTT.

There are many counts of this clonotype. The chain uses TRBV6-1 and TRBJ1-5; possible D gene TRBD1, 5 bases. Germline V gene data show CDR1 as MNHNS and CDR2 as SASEGT. Trimming left V 6 bases short and J 6 bases short, with 18 bases between. The CDR3 contains 15 residues. This chain's CDR3 is CASSIDDGGGQPQHF. The CDR3 region has the DNA TGTGCCAGCAGCATCGATGACGGGGGGGGTCAGCCCCAGCATTTT.

This clonotype has at least ten counts. The chain has TRBV7-9 and TRBJ2-7; maybe TRBD1 (5 bases). Trimming removed 5 bases at V and 2 bases at J, with 10 bases between. Germline V lookup: CDR1 SEHNR, CDR2 FQNEAQ (reference sequence). The CDR3 sequence is 13 residues long. This CDR3 is CASSPGRAYEQYF. CDR3 bases: TGTGCCAGCAGCCCCGGCAGGGCCTACGAGCAGTACTTC.

The chain has TRBV19 and TRBJ2-2; 7 bases are a match to TRBD2. The CDR3 is made up of 14 amino acids. Trimming at V came to 3 bases and at J to 7 bases, leaving 5 bases not matched to a gene. The germline V gene has CDR1 LNHDA and CDR2 SQIVND (reference sequence). In nucleotides, the CDR3 is TGTGCCAGTAGTATTACGGGAGGTGGCGGGGAGCTGTTTTTT. Translation gives CASSITGGGGELFF. The whole variable domain, filled in from reference TRBV19 and TRBJ2-2, reads DGGITQSPKYLFRKEGQNVTLSCEQNLNHDAMYWYRQDPGQGLRLIYYSQIVNDFQKGDIAEGYSVSREKKESFPLTVTSAQKNPTAFYLCASSITGGGGELFFGEGSRLTVL.

In its sample, this clonotype was seen many times. CDR3 in amino acids: CASRKTGVLNEKLFF. The CDR3 nucleotides are TGTGCCAGCAGAAAGACGGGAGTCTTGAATGAAAAACTGTTTTTT. V and J are TRBV27 and TRBJ1-4; D unresolved. The CDR3 is made up of 15 amino acids. Germline CDR1 and CDR2: MNHEY and SMNVEV (reference sequence). V lost 6 bases, J lost 5 bases, and 16 bases lay in between.

This clonotype showed up many times. The V and J genes are TRBV10-3 and TRBJ1-1; D is unresolved. Germline CDR1 and CDR2: ENHRY and SYGVKD. V dropped 6 bases and J dropped 5 bases, with 13 bases sitting between them. CDR3 length equals 13 residues. CDR3 DNA sequence: TGTGCCATCAGCCCCTCCCCGGATACTGAAGCTTTCTTT. This translates into CAISPSPDTEAFF.

In its sample, this clonotype was seen many times. The chain couples TRBV7-3 to TRBJ2-5, with 8 positions matching TRBD2. The length of the CDR3 is 13 residues. Germline V CDR1 and CDR2: SGHTA, FQGTGA. V shed 5 bases and J 2 bases; nucleotides not matched to a gene: 1. The CDR3 coding sequence is TGTGCCAGCAGCCGGGGGGGACAAGAGACCCAGTACTTC. Translated, it gives CASSRGGQETQYF.

Only a few counts were recorded for this clonotype. V is TRBV29-1 and J is TRBJ1-3; D not certain. Germline CDR1 reads SQVTM; CDR2 reads ANQGSEA. The CDR3 extends over 14 amino acids. V was cut by 4 bases and J by 0 bases, with 10 bases left in between. DNA of the CDR3: TGCAGCGTTGCGAGAAGGGACTCTGGAAACACCATATATTTT. This encodes CSVARRDSGNTIYF.

This clonotype was recorded once. The gene calls are TRBV2 and TRBJ2-1; D might be TRBD1 (5 bases). This CDR3 contains 14 residues. Trimming removed 8 bases at V and 6 bases at J, with 17 bases between. Germline loops: CDR1 SNHLY, CDR2 FYNNEI. Here the CDR3 DNA reads TGTGCCAGCGGGGCCCCCGGGTTTAGCAATGAGCAGTTCTTC. This gives the protein CASGAPGFSNEQFF.

This clonotype was observed a few times. V is TRBV28 and J is TRBJ2-7; TRBD2 matches at 8 bases. The germline gives CDR1 MDHEN, CDR2 SYDVKM. This CDR3 is built from 18 residues. V dropped 3 bases and J dropped 5; count of bases not matched to a gene: 18. CDR3 amino acids: CASSFSTGGPGGRHEQYF. The CDR3 DNA sequence: TGTGCCAGCAGTTTTTCCACAGGCGGGCCGGGGGGGCGGCACGAGCAGTACTTC.

This clonotype has ten or more counts. V gene TRBV6-1 combines with J gene TRBJ2-1, with TRBD2 matching over 10 bases. CDR1 and CDR2 (germline): MNHNS, SASEGT. Losses at the gene ends were 5 bases for V and 8 bases for J; bases not matched to a gene: 6. The CDR3 is 14 amino acids. This chain's CDR3 is CASSYSGREDEQFF. CDR3 DNA: TGTGCCAGCAGTTACAGCGGGAGGGAAGATGAGCAGTTCTTC.

This clonotype was found many times. The genes are TRBV6-2 or TRBV6-3 and TRBJ2-1; D possibly corresponds to TRBD1 (6 bases). V lost 6 bases and J 0 bases, leaving 15 bases between the germline ends. Germline V gene sequence: CDR1 MNHEY, CDR2 SVGEGT. This CDR3 comprises 16 residues. The CDR3 DNA reads as TGTGCCAGCAGCCTACAGGTACAGGGCTCCTACAATGAGCAGTTCTTC. Encoded protein: CASSLQVQGSYNEQFF.

This chain links TRBV5-6 with TRBJ2-2, with a possible D match to TRBD2 (5 bases). The CDR3 is 17 amino acids. From germline, CDR1 is SGHDT and CDR2 YYEEEE. V lost 2 bases to trimming and J lost 4 bases, with 18 bases between them. The CDR3 coding sequence is TGTGCCAGCAGCTTTGAAATGGGAGTTCGGGCCACCGGGGAGCTGTTTTTT. The encoded protein is CASSFEMGVRATGELFF.

This clonotype turned up a few times. The CDR3: CASSVRQGLAGGPEETQYF. The DNA for the CDR3 is TGTGCCAGCAGCGTACGTCAGGGACTAGCGGGAGGGCCGGAAGAGACCCAGTACTTC. The chain joins TRBV9 to TRBJ2-5, with 16 nucleotides matching TRBD2. After removal of 1 base from V and 3 bases from J, the junction contained 9 bases not matched to a gene. Germline V gene sequence: CDR1 SGDLS, CDR2 YYNGEE. This CDR3 region has 19 residues.

A remark on this clonotype: Sequence at one end of the junction differs from germline and may be a read error. The chain links TRBV19 to TRBJ2-3, with a possible D match to TRBD1 (6 bases). CDR3 length: 15 amino acids. CDR1 and CDR2 (germline): LNHDA, SQIVND (reference sequence). The DNA for the CDR3 is TGTGCCAGTAGTGCATACAGGGTGATGACAGATGCGCAGTATTTT. It encodes CASSAYRVMTDAQYF.